The 10 T cell receptor beta chains listed next were all sequenced from one sample in a study of blood T cell repertoires in COVID-19. Method: immunoSEQ multiplex PCR; TCRdb's copy keeps in-frame clones and lacks some. The sample has around 170,000 clones; about four fifths are singletons. The specimen sequenced was PBMCs or T cells enriched from blood (not recorded which). The receptors were gathered from a man in his forties or fifties who had recovered from COVID-19.

V usage is TRBV9 and J usage is TRBJ2-3, with D perhaps matching TRBD2 (6 bases). Trimming pared 4 bases from V and 6 bases from J, leaving 15 bases between. This CDR3 region has 14 residues. Germline V gene data show CDR1 as SGDLS and CDR2 as YYNGEE. The CDR3 bases are TGTGCCAGCAGCCCACCCTCTCGGGGGGATACGCAGTATTTT. Amino acids: CASSPPSRGDTQYF.

This rearrangement joins TRBV3-1 (or the pseudogene TRBV3-2) to TRBJ2-6, with TRBD1 matching over 10 bases. CDR1 LGHDT and CDR2 YNNKEL come from the germline V gene (reference sequence). The CDR3 sequence is 17 residues long. With V trimmed by 6 bases and J by 0 bases, 5 bases remained unmatched. The CDR3 sequence: CASSGTGVNSGANVLTF. CDR3 coding DNA: TGTGCCAGCAGTGGGACAGGGGTCAACTCTGGGGCCAACGTCCTGACTTTC.

The J gene is TRBJ1-3, the V gene TRBV30; no clear D. The CDR3 loop spans 12 amino acids. The germline V gene has CDR1 GTSNPN and CDR2 SVGIG (reference sequence). The V and J ends lost 5 bases and 0 bases respectively, with 5 bases between them. CDR3 nucleotide sequence: TGTGCCTGGCGCGGCTCTGGAAACACCATATATTTT. The encoded protein is CAWRGSGNTIYF.

The chain joins TRBV2 to TRBJ2-2; D may be TRBD1 (5 bases). CDR1 is SNHLY, CDR2 FYNNEI, per germline. The CDR3 runs to 16 residues. V lost 4 bases to trimming and J lost 0 bases, with 12 bases between them. The CDR3 loop is CASSVGRGSNTGELFF. Here the CDR3 DNA reads TGTGCCAGCAGTGTTGGTAGGGGATCGAACACCGGGGAGCTGTTTTTT. Combining the CDR3 with reference TRBV2 and TRBJ2-2 gives the whole variable domain EPEVTQTPSHQVTQMGQEVILRCVPISNHLYFYWYRQILGQKVEFLVSFYNNEISEKSEIFDDQFSVERPDGSNFTLKIRSTKLEDSAMYFCASSVGRGSNTGELFFGEGSRLTVL.

This sequence joins TRBV12-3 or TRBV12-4 and TRBJ2-1; no firm D call. V lost 6 bases and J lost 0, with 6 bases in between. The length of the CDR3 is 13 residues. The CDR3 nucleotides are TGTGCCAGCAGCCCTAGCTCCTACAATGAGCAGTTCTTC. This encodes CASSPSSYNEQFF.

Notes on this clone: The same CDR3 is also encoded by other DNA sequences in this sample. The chain links TRBV19 to TRBJ1-5; perhaps TRBD1 as D (6 bases). V lost 9 bases to trimming and J lost 0 bases, with 12 bases between them. The germline CDR1 and CDR2 sequences are LNHDA and SQIVND (reference sequence). CDR3 length: 14 residues. CDR3 in amino acids: CASSPGHSNQPQHF. In DNA, the CDR3 is TGTGCCAGCTCCCCGGGACATAGCAATCAGCCCCAGCATTTT.

The chain employs TRBV19 and TRBJ2-1; no firm D call. CDR3 length: 13 residues. The V gene lost 6 bases and the J gene lost 0 bases, with 6 bases spanning the gap. In germline, CDR1 is LNHDA, CDR2 SQIVND (reference sequence). The CDR3 loop reads CASRESSYNEQFF. The CDR3 bases are TGTGCCAGTAGAGAGAGCTCCTACAATGAGCAGTTCTTC.

The chain recombines TRBV11-2 with TRBJ2-1; 7 bases map to TRBD2. The CDR3 sequence is 15 residues long. V trimming: 4 bases; J trimming: 2 bases; junction bases outside the gene matches: 5. Germline values: CDR1 SGHAT, CDR2 FQNNGV. CDR3 region: CASSSTSATYNEQFF. The CDR3 DNA sequence: TGTGCCAGCAGCTCTACTAGCGCCACCTACAATGAGCAGTTCTTC.

V and J are TRBV11-2 and TRBJ1-2, with TRBD1 matching 9 bases. Germline V gene sequence: CDR1 SGHAT, CDR2 FQNNGV. The V and J ends lost 3 bases and 4 bases, in that order; junction bases with no gene match: 0. There are 13 residues in the CDR3. Written as DNA, the CDR3 is TGTGCCAGCAGCTTGGACAGGGGCTATGGCTACACCTTC. It yields the protein CASSLDRGYGYTF. The variable domain in full, with the rest retrieved from reference TRBV11-2 and TRBJ1-2, is EAGVAQSPRYKIIEKRQSVAFWCNPISGHATLYWYQQILGQGPKLLIQFQNNGVVDDSQLPKDRFSAERLKGVDSTLKIQPAKLEDSAVYLCASSLDRGYGYTFGSGTRLTVV.

The chain combines TRBV3-1 (or the pseudogene TRBV3-2) with TRBJ1-2; D remains ambiguous. The CDR3 extends over 15 amino acids. Looked up from germline, CDR1 is LGHDT and CDR2 is YNNKEL (reference sequence). V lost 1 base and J lost 4, with 13 bases in between. The chain's CDR3 is CASSQGRELSYGYTF. In nucleotides, the CDR3 is TGTGCCAGCAGCCAAGGGCGGGAACTGAGCTATGGCTACACCTTC.